The rows below give T cell receptor beta chains drawn from one sample of a study of T-cell memory formation after mild COVID-19. TCRdb analysed the 5' RACE reads with MiXCR anew, one entry per CDR3 protein. The profile shows approximately 260,000 distinct CDR3 sequences, less than 20% of them singletons. Sequenced: PBMCs or a T cell subset sorted from them (not recorded which). The source of these receptors is a man between 18 and 29 years old who had mild COVID-19 (a few samples of this study predate the infection). Cell type and time point are not known. Each CDR3 is given with its conserved first and last residue. D genes are given only for firm matches. Part of the rows lack a size; the others show once, few, many or a class for expanded clones.

d_gene: TRBD2
v_gene: TRBV10-3
j_gene: TRBJ2-3
abundance: NA
CDR3nt: TGTGCCATCAGGTCCGGGGGGGCTGATACGCAGTATTTT
CDR3aa: CAIRSGGADTQYF

d_gene: NA
v_gene: TRBV12-5
j_gene: TRBJ2-1
abundance: NA
CDR3nt: TGTGCTAGTGGTCTGGCGGCGTACAATGAGCAGTTCTTC
CDR3aa: CASGLAAYNEQFF

d_gene: TRBD1
v_gene: TRBV29-1
j_gene: TRBJ1-2
abundance: NA
CDR3nt: TGCAGCGTTGCGGACAGGGGCGGCTATGGCTACACCTTC
CDR3aa: CSVADRGGYGYTF

d_gene: NA
v_gene: TRBV29-1
j_gene: TRBJ2-3
abundance: few
CDR3nt: TGCCGCGTCGGCCTAAGAGGGGATACGCAGTATTTT
CDR3aa: CRVGLRGDTQYF

d_gene: NA
v_gene: TRBV7-8
j_gene: TRBJ2-3
abundance: NA
CDR3nt: TGTGCCAGCAACCCCCGTGCCCCCCGGCGGGGTATAGATACGCAGTATTTT
CDR3aa: CASNPRAPRRGIDTQYF

d_gene: NA
v_gene: TRBV24-1
j_gene: TRBJ2-3
abundance: NA
CDR3nt: TGTGCCACCAGGGGGCGGGGAACAGATACGCAGTATTTT
CDR3aa: CATRGRGTDTQYF

d_gene: NA
v_gene: TRBV7-3
j_gene: TRBJ2-2
abundance: many
CDR3nt: TGTGCCAGCAGCTACGGACAGAACACCGGGGAGCTGTTTTTT
CDR3aa: CASSYGQNTGELFF

d_gene: NA
v_gene: TRBV5-1
j_gene: TRBJ1-1
abundance: few
CDR3nt: TGCGCCAGCAGCTTTGAGGCAGGCACTGAAGCTTTCTTT
CDR3aa: CASSFEAGTEAFF

d_gene: NA
v_gene: TRBV7-2
j_gene: TRBJ2-5
abundance: NA
CDR3nt: TGTGCCAGCAGCCGCGTGCGACAGGCGCAAGAGACCCAGTACTTC
CDR3aa: CASSRVRQAQETQYF

d_gene: NA
v_gene: TRBV6-4
j_gene: TRBJ2-3
abundance: NA
CDR3nt: TGTGACAGCAGTGTACAGGGTGGGGATACGCAGTATTTT
CDR3aa: CDSSVQGGDTQYF

d_gene: NA
v_gene: TRBV7-9
j_gene: TRBJ1-1
abundance: NA
CDR3nt: TGTGCCAGCAGCTCACAGGGTACGACCGTCGAAGGAGCTTTCTTT
CDR3aa: CASSSQGTTVEGAFF

d_gene: NA
v_gene: TRBV9
j_gene: TRBJ2-5
abundance: few
CDR3nt: TGTGCCAGCAGCACAAGACGGGAAGAAGAGACCCAGTACTTC
CDR3aa: CASSTRREEETQYF

d_gene: TRBD2
v_gene: TRBV7-3
j_gene: TRBJ2-5
abundance: NA
CDR3nt: TGTGCCAGCAGCCCCCGGACTAGCGGGGGGCCGAGGGAGACCCAGTACTTC
CDR3aa: CASSPRTSGGPRETQYF

d_gene: NA
v_gene: TRBV7-9
j_gene: TRBJ1-2
abundance: NA
CDR3nt: TGTGCCAGCAGCTTAGTGGCGGCAAGCTATGGCTACACCTTC
CDR3aa: CASSLVAASYGYTF

d_gene: TRBD2
v_gene: TRBV11-3
j_gene: TRBJ2-3
abundance: NA
CDR3nt: TGTGGGAGAGAAAAGCGGGGGTGCACAGATACGCAGTATTTT
CDR3aa: CGREKRGCTDTQYF

d_gene: TRBD1
v_gene: TRBV5-1
j_gene: TRBJ1-2
abundance: few
CDR3nt: TGCGCCAGCAGCCGAGTTGAACCGGGACAGTCCAACTATGGCTACACCTTC
CDR3aa: CASSRVEPGQSNYGYTF

d_gene: NA
v_gene: TRBV12-3/TRBV12-4
j_gene: TRBJ2-3
abundance: NA
CDR3nt: TGTGCCAGCAGGAGGACAGGCACAGATACGCAGTATTTT
CDR3aa: CASRRTGTDTQYF

d_gene: TRBD2
v_gene: TRBV19
j_gene: TRBJ2-7
abundance: NA
CDR3nt: TGTGCCAGTAGTAGAGCGGGGATGCAACACGAGCAGTACTTC
CDR3aa: CASSRAGMQHEQYF

d_gene: NA
v_gene: TRBV5-5
j_gene: TRBJ2-2
abundance: few
CDR3nt: TGTGCCAGCACCAGGGGCGGAGGGGGCGGCACCGGGGAGCTGTTTTTT
CDR3aa: CASTRGGGGGTGELFF

d_gene: NA
v_gene: TRBV5-1
j_gene: TRBJ2-2
abundance: NA
CDR3nt: TGCGCCAGCAGCTACGGACAGAGGAGCACCGGGGAGCTGTTTTTT
CDR3aa: CASSYGQRSTGELFF

d_gene: TRBD1
v_gene: TRBV6-6
j_gene: TRBJ1-1
abundance: NA
CDR3nt: TGTGCCAGCAGTCTGCAGGGGGGACAGGCTTTCTTT
CDR3aa: CASSLQGGQAFF

d_gene: TRBD1
v_gene: TRBV5-5
j_gene: TRBJ2-1
abundance: few
CDR3nt: TGTGCCAGCAGCTTGGCGCGGGCAGGGGGCTTAAATGAGCAGTTCTTC
CDR3aa: CASSLARAGGLNEQFF

d_gene: TRBD1
v_gene: TRBV13
j_gene: TRBJ2-7
abundance: NA
CDR3nt: TGTGCCAGCAGCTTGAGACAGGGGGCGCAGAATCGGTACTTC
CDR3aa: CASSLRQGAQNRYF

d_gene: NA
v_gene: TRBV4-3
j_gene: TRBJ2-3
abundance: NA
CDR3nt: TGCGCCAGCCCCAAGGATACGCAGTATTTT
CDR3aa: CASPKDTQYF

d_gene: NA
v_gene: TRBV7-2
j_gene: TRBJ1-6
abundance: many
CDR3nt: TGTGCCAGCAGCTTAACGGCGGTTGGCGATTCACCCCTCCACTTT
CDR3aa: CASSLTAVGDSPLHF